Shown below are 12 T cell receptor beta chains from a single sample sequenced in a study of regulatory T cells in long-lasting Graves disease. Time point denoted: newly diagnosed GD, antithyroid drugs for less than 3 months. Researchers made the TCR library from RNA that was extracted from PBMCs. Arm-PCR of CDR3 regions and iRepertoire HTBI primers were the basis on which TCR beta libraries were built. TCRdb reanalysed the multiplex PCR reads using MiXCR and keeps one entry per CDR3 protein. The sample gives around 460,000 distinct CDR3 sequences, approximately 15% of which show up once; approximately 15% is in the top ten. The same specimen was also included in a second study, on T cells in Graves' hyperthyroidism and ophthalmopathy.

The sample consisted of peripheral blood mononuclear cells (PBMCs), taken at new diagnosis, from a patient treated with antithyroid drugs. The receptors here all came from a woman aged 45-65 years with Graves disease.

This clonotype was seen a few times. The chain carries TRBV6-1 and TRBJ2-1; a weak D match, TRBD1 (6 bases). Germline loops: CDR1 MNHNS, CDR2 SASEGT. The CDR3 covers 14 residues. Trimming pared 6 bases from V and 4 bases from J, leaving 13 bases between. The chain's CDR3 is CASSPRGIYNEQFF. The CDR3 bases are TGTGCCAGCAGCCCTAGGGGGATTTACAATGAGCAGTTCTTC.

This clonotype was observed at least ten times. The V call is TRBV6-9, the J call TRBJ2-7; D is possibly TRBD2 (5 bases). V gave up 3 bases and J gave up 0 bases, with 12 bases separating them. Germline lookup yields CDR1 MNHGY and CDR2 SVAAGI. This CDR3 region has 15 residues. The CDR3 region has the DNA TGTGCCAGCAGTTACTCAACGGGAATCTCCTACGAGCAGTACTTC. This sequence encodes CASSYSTGISYEQYF.

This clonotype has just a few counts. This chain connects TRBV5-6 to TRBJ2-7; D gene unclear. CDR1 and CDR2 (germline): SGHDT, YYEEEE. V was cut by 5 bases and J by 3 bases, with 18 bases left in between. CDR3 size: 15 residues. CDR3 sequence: CASSFFGPQSYEQYF. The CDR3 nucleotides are TGTGCCAGCAGTTTCTTCGGGCCTCAAAGCTACGAGCAGTACTTC.

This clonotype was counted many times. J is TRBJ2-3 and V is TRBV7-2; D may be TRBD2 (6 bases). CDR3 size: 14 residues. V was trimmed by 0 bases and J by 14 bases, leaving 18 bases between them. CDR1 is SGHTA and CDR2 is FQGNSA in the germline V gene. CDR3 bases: TGTGCCAGCAGCTTAGCGGGACGACTAGATAGCGCGTATTTT. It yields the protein CASSLAGRLDSAYF.

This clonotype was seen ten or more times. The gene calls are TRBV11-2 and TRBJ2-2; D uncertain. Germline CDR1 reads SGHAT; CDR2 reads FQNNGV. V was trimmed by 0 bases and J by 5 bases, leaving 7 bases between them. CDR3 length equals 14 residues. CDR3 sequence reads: CASSLDPVTGELFF. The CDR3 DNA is TGTGCCAGCAGCTTAGACCCGGTGACCGGGGAGCTGTTTTTT.

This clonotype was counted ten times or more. CDR3 DNA sequence: TGTGCCAGCAACATAGCGGGTAGCTCCTACGAGCAGTACTTC. As protein: CASNIAGSSYEQYF. The J gene is TRBJ2-7, the V gene TRBV28, with 7 bases aligning to TRBD2. V lost 7 bases and J lost 0; bases outside the gene matches: 6. CDR3 length: 14 amino acids. Per germline, CDR1 MDHEN and CDR2 SYDVKM.

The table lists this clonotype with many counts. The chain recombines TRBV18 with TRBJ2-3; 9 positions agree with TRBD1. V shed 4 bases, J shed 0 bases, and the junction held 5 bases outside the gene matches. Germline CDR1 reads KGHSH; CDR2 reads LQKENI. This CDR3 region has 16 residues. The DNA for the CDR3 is TGTGCCAGCTCACATCCGGGACAGGGTAGCACAGATACGCAGTATTTT. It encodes CASSHPGQGSTDTQYF.

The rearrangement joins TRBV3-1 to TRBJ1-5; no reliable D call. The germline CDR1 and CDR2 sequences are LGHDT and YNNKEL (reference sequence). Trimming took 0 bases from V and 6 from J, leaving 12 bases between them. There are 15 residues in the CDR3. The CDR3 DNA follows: TGTGCCAGCAGCCAAGAAGGAGGGAATGGTCAGCCCCAGCATTTT. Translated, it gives CASSQEGGNGQPQHF.

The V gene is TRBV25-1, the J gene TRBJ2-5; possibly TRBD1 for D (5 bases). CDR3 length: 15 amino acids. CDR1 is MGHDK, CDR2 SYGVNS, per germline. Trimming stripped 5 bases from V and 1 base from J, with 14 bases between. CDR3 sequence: CASSPAYDSQETQYF. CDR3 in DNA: TGTGCCAGCAGTCCCGCGTATGACAGCCAAGAGACCCAGTACTTC.

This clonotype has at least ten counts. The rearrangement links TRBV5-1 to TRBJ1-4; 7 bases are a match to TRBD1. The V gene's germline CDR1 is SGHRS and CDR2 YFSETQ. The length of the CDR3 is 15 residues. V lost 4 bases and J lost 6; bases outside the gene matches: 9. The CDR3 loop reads CASSGTGEDHEKLFF. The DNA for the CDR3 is TGCGCCAGCAGCGGTACAGGGGAGGATCATGAAAAACTGTTTTTT.

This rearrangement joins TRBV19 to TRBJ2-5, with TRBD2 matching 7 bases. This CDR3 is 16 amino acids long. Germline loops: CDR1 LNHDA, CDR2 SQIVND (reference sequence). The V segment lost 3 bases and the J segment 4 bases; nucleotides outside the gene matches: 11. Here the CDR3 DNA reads TGTGCCAGTAGTATTGAGATTGGCGGGAGTAGAGAGACCCAGTACTTC. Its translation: CASSIEIGGSRETQYF.

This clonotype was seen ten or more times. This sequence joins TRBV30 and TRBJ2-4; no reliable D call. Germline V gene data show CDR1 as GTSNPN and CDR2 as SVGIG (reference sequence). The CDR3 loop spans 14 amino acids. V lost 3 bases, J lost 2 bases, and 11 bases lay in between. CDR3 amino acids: CAWRQQGSKNIQYF. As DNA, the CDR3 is TGTGCCTGGAGGCAACAAGGTTCCAAAAACATTCAGTACTTC. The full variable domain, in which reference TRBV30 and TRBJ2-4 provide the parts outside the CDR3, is SQTIHQWPATLVQPVGSPLSLECTVEGTSNPNLYWYRQAAGRGLQLLFYSVGIGQISSEVPQNLSASRPQDRQFILSSKKLLLSDSGFYLCAWRQQGSKNIQYFGAGTRLSVL.